This T cell receptor (beta chain) was documented in a study of cytomegalovirus exposure and HLA in healthy donors (dated by TCRdb to about 2017). About the full investigation: According to an earlier analysis of a few hundred of the donors, about 179 million T cells yielded 117 million unique TCR beta sequences and 276 Gb of sequence data. The genetic ancestry cluster associated with self-reported Caucasian donors included around 76% of the 350 to 500 genotyped donors. On average, around 240,000 unique TCR beta nucleotide sequences were sequenced per donor among a few hundred genotyped donors of the cohort, with roughly 19% of those sequences being non-productive. To decide whether each TCR beta V gene segment behaved as functional or pseudogenic, an earlier analysis of approximately 600 of the donors relied on high-throughput TCR beta sequencing. A later genetic analysis took genome-wide SNP genotypes for about 55% of the 666 donors and used that subset as a discovery cohort. The study was designed to test whether signatures of past pathogen exposure could be identified by cataloging public T cell receptors. HLA typing covered class I and class II loci at four-digit resolution. All discovery cohort repertoires had been generated on a single sequencing platform. Besides the first cohort of approximately 670 subjects, a separate validation cohort made up of over 100 different subjects was used. Around 330 gigabases of sequencing data and roughly 80 million unique TCR sequences made up an early release that covered several hundred HLA-typed donors. Using immunosequencing, the study profiled T cell repertoires from fewer than 850 subjects and related those repertoires to cytomegalovirus serostatus. The later analysis used no new phenotypic data to find candidate immune exposures, relying instead on TCR beta sequences and their occurrence across donors. In a later analysis, previously published TCR beta repertoires from 670 or so donors were re-analyzed and high-resolution HLA genotyping was added so that TCR occurrence patterns could be studied. The study combined high-throughput TCR immunosequencing, statistical association of individual TCRs with disease status, and machine learning to predict cytomegalovirus infection status. Donor age, sex, ethnicity and CMV serostatus were compiled alongside the repertoire data. Four to six DR-DQ haplotypes were handled as single units for association and clustering, since linkage in the cohort was strong. The number of donors typed differed by locus, with roughly 620-630 for A, B, C, DRB1 and DQB1, 522 for DQA1, over 600 for DPA1, and approximately 470 for DPB1. Here is what the overall study found, with its caveats: A total of fewer than 200 TCR beta chains were listed by the study as associated with cytomegalovirus. It was suggested by the authors that the approach could potentially be generalized to other disease states and immunological phenotypes. Only TCR beta chains were sequenced in this cohort, and the absence of alpha or paired-chain data limited detectable features. A cluster of highly shared sequence variants was judged likely to be a technical artifact of the sequencing pipeline. Most CMV-associated TCR beta chains appeared to be HLA-restricted in a later analysis, and the HLA associations seemed to be driven largely by CMV exposure. In a later analysis, more than 15,000 TCR beta sequences were associated with specific HLA alleles at a false discovery rate of 0.05. Some IMGT-functional V segments, including TRBV6-2 and TRBV6-3, could not be told apart with the 87-base-pair reads, so those segments were excluded. A later analysis found that HLA-associated TCR beta chains were more clonally expanded and had lower generation probabilities than equally common non-associated chains. Assigning TCR associations to individual alleles was difficult when HLA alleles, especially DR and DQ, strongly co-occurred. Across donors, most TCR sequences were observed very rarely, whereas some public TCRs were present in many individuals. In an earlier analysis of about 600 of the donors, most TCR beta V segments appeared in productive rearrangements about 87% or about 30% of the time, broadly matching IMGT annotations. A later analysis found that TCR association rates varied across HLA loci, with DRB1 alleles showing the most associated TCRs and HLA-C alleles the fewest. According to a later analysis, parvovirus B19, influenza, CMV and Epstein-Barr virus appeared linked to several top co-occurrence clusters. A few of the identified cytomegalovirus-associated TCR beta chains were confirmed in vitro to be specific for cytomegalovirus antigens. Because some donors lacked HLA typing at each locus, the association tests relied only on the typed subset. A further reported finding was that TCR beta sequences accurately predicted the HLA-A and HLA-B alleles for most subjects in the first cohort. Presence/absence analyses assumed roughly uniform sequencing depth across donors, an assumption that may not hold. V-gene and J-gene trimming of TCR beta chains was associated with a missense DCLRE1C variant in a later genetic analysis, and the association was replicated in an independent cohort. The classifier was reported to diagnose cytomegalovirus status with high specificity and sensitivity in both the original and validation cohorts. Correlated functional status among segregating V segments might reflect linkage disequilibrium, but an unknown experimental factor could not be ruled out. Because counts were too low, seventeen rarely observed V segments, including chromosome 9 orphons, were left out of the earlier analysis of approximately 580 of the donors. According to a later genetic analysis, donors in an Asian-associated ancestry cluster had fewer N-insertions in productive TCRs than the roughly 660-donor mean. For the cohort, immune exposure information was limited to CMV serostatus.

A remark on this clone: The specificity of this receptor is unknown. No much larger clonotype is one base removed from it; base qualities were not supplied. Other DNA variants within this sample encode the same CDR3.

Preparation of the library involved the immunoSEQ multiplex PCR assay. For the multiplex PCR, a mixture combining 60 forward primers for TCR Vbeta segments and 13 reverse primers for TCR Jbeta segments was used. The CDR3 region of rearranged TCR beta genes was amplified from genomic DNA with a multiplex PCR assay. Amplified TCR beta libraries were sequenced as 87-base-pair reads on the Illumina HiSeq System. The published analysis was carried out like this. In a later analysis, about 80 million unique TCR beta chains were counted across the approximately 640 repertoires, and about 10 million of these chains were shared by at least two donors. Raw reads were error-corrected and collapsed into unique sequences by a nearest-neighbor algorithm in which closely related sequences were merged to remove PCR and sequencing errors. Alignment of CDR3 sequences to IMGT reference sequences was used to assign V, D and J gene segments. For a sequence to be retained, a match of at least six nucleotides was required to both a V gene segment and a J gene segment. A rearrangement was called productive if the CDR3 had no stop codons and remained in frame with V and J, and every other rearrangement was called non-productive. Following IMGT convention, CDR3 was defined as the stretch from the second conserved V-encoded cysteine up to the conserved J-encoded phenylalanine. In an earlier analysis of more than 550 of the donors, sequences lacking an unambiguous match to a single V gene segment were excluded. An earlier analysis of several hundred of the donors called V segments functional above 56.7% productive rearrangements and segregating when the between-donor standard deviation exceeded 5%. To diagnose cytomegalovirus status from the catalog of TCR beta chain sequences, a statistical classification framework was built. V and J gene assignment, in a later analysis, came from comparing TCR nucleotide sequences with IMGT/GENE-DB human TR gene sequences. In a later analysis, CDR3 sequences and most-parsimonious VDJ recombination scenarios were assigned using the TCRdist pipeline. In a later analysis, every TCR beta chain was defined by the combination of its CDR3 amino acid sequence and its V-gene family, and reads without a unique V-gene family were dropped. As a way to deal with suspected cross-contamination and a sequencing artifact, a later analysis dropped under 600 nucleotide sequences that were highly shared and had low generation probability. In a later analysis, a clonal expansion index was calculated for each public chain from normalized within-repertoire ranks of inferred template counts. A later analysis computed generation probabilities with a VDJ recombination model fitted to out-of-frame rearrangements, and checked the results against IGoR. Hypergeometric tests were used in a later analysis to score TCR-TCR, TCR-HLA and TCR-CMV co-occurrence, with a repertoire-size bias correction applied to the TCR pairs. To estimate false discovery rates, a later analysis permuted the HLA or CMV assignments 20 times. In a later analysis, co-occurring TCRs were grouped using DBSCAN, with TCRdist sequence similarity added in when clustering inside HLA-allele-positive subsets. Repertoires with fewer than 30,000 or more than 120,000 public chains were left out of co-occurrence clustering, as were a few repertoires with anomalous nucleotide sharing. Drawn from immuneACCESS, this table holds only the in-frame rearrangements with V and J called that TCRdb kept. Clones are partly lost; checked studies trace under half to an unresolved V gene and leave the rest unexplained. D and trimming were read from the DNA, whereas the V and J calls and clone size are those reported in that table. This sample lists some 100,000 clones; about three quarters were detected once. The ten largest account for approximately 14% of the sample.

Trimming costs V 0 bases and J 3 bases, and their ends lie 6 bases apart. Reading from cysteine to phenylalanine, the CDR3 counts 13 amino acids. This entry keeps only the CDR3 DNA: 39 bases, framed from base 1. According to the germline V gene (reference sequence), CDR1 reads LNHNV and CDR2 reads YYDKDF. In total, approximately 690 healthy bone marrow donors made up the cohort. Cohort members were all nominally healthy when sampled, although unrecorded immune exposures were likely present. The donor was CMV seropositive and belonged to the group of a few hundred seropositive cohort members. A peripheral blood sample was provided by each donor, and peripheral blood mononuclear cells were used for TCR beta sequencing. Genomic DNA extraction from the blood cell samples was performed with the Qiagen DNeasy Blood Extraction Kit.

This sequence was found in a male donor in good health and CMV-seropositive. The sequenced material came from PBMCs. The chain is made from TRBV15 and TRBJ2-7; the D region possibly corresponds to TRBD1 (6 bases align). The sequenced DNA is TGTGCCACCAGCAGAGACAGGGGCTACGAGCAGTACTTC. Its product reads: CATSRDRGYEQYF.